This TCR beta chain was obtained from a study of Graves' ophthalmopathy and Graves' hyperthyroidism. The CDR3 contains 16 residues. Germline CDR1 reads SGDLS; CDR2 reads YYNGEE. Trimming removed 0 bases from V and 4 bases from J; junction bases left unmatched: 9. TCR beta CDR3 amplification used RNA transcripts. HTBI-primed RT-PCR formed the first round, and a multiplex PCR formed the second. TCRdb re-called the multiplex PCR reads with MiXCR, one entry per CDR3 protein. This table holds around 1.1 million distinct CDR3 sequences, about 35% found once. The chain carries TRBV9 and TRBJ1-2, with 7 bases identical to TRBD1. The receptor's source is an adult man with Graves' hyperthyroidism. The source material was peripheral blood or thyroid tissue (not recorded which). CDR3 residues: CASSVGISGGFYGYTF. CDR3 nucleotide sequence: TGTGCCAGCAGCGTAGGCATCTCAGGGGGGTTCTATGGCTACACCTTC.